This is a list of T cell receptor beta chains from one sample in a study of identical twins. Via MiXCR, TCRdb re-called the 5' RACE reads, giving one row per CDR3 protein. The sample includes 600,000 to 700,000 distinct CDR3 sequences, approximately 22% of them seen just once. The same specimen was also included in a second study, on T cells expressing NK-cell markers.

The sample consisted of PBMCs. These receptors originate from a woman aged 18-35 years in good health. Both conserved end residues are part of each CDR3. Each record gives: CDR3 DNA, CDR3 protein, V gene, D gene, J gene, clone size. The D gene is left open where the match is weak. Clone size appears in some rows only: once, few, many, or a class for an expanded clone.

cdr3_nt: TGTGCCAGCAGCTCCCAAGGGACTAGCGTCTACAATGAGCAGTTCTTC
cdr3_aa: CASSSQGTSVYNEQFF
v_call: TRBV7-6
d_call: TRBD2
j_call: TRBJ2-1
clone_size: .

cdr3_nt: TGTGCCAGCAGCTTATACGGGAGGCCCTCCTACGAGCAGTACTTC
cdr3_aa: CASSLYGRPSYEQYF
v_call: TRBV11-2
d_call: TRBD2
j_call: TRBJ2-7
clone_size: .

cdr3_nt: TGTGCCAGCAGCCAAAAAACTAGTCAATACAATGAGCAGTTCTTC
cdr3_aa: CASSQKTSQYNEQFF
v_call: TRBV3-1
d_call: .
j_call: TRBJ2-1
clone_size: few

cdr3_nt: TGCAGCGTGGGAGGTGGCAGGTCTACCGGGGAGCTGTTTTTT
cdr3_aa: CSVGGGRSTGELFF
v_call: TRBV29-1
d_call: .
j_call: TRBJ2-2
clone_size: .

cdr3_nt: TGTGCCAGCAGCTACTTAGCGGGGGGGCCCCCTAATGAGCAGTTCTTC
cdr3_aa: CASSYLAGGPPNEQFF
v_call: TRBV7-9
d_call: TRBD2
j_call: TRBJ2-1
clone_size: .

cdr3_nt: TGCAGTGCACAGAATACTGACGCCCGTTCCGAGCAGTACTTC
cdr3_aa: CSAQNTDARSEQYF
v_call: TRBV20-1
d_call: .
j_call: TRBJ2-7
clone_size: few

cdr3_nt: TGTGCCAGCAGTTACTCAGGGATCGCTTTCTTT
cdr3_aa: CASSYSGIAFF
v_call: TRBV6-5
d_call: .
j_call: TRBJ1-1
clone_size: .

cdr3_nt: TGTGCCAGCAGTTTAGGGAGCTTCTATGGCTACACCTTC
cdr3_aa: CASSLGSFYGYTF
v_call: TRBV12-3/TRBV12-4
d_call: .
j_call: TRBJ1-2
clone_size: .

cdr3_nt: TGTGCCAGCAGCGTAGGGGACAGGGGGGAATCCGGGGAGCTGTTTTTT
cdr3_aa: CASSVGDRGESGELFF
v_call: TRBV9
d_call: TRBD1
j_call: TRBJ2-2
clone_size: few

cdr3_nt: TGTGCCAGCAACCCTAGCGGGGTAAAAGAGACCCAGTACTTC
cdr3_aa: CASNPSGVKETQYF
v_call: TRBV9
d_call: TRBD2
j_call: TRBJ2-5
clone_size: .

cdr3_nt: TGTGCCAGCAGCCGGGGGAGCGGAGAGACCCAGTACTTC
cdr3_aa: CASSRGSGETQYF
v_call: TRBV14
d_call: .
j_call: TRBJ2-5
clone_size: .

cdr3_nt: TGCGCCAGCAGCTTGGGTTCTAGCCAGAACACCGGGGAGCTGTTTTTT
cdr3_aa: CASSLGSSQNTGELFF
v_call: TRBV5-1
d_call: .
j_call: TRBJ2-2
clone_size: few

cdr3_nt: TGCGCAACGTCGGCCGGGGAGCTGTTTTTT
cdr3_aa: CATSAGELFF
v_call: TRBV29-1
d_call: .
j_call: TRBJ2-2
clone_size: few

cdr3_nt: TGTACTTCGGGTCGGAGCTACGAGCAGTACTTC
cdr3_aa: CTSGRSYEQYF
v_call: TRBV30
d_call: .
j_call: TRBJ2-7
clone_size: .

cdr3_nt: TGTGCCTGGACCGACGGAGGGTCCTACGAGCAGTACTTC
cdr3_aa: CAWTDGGSYEQYF
v_call: TRBV30
d_call: .
j_call: TRBJ2-7
clone_size: few

cdr3_nt: TGTGCCAGCAAACGGACCCGGGGGGAAGATACGCAGTATTTT
cdr3_aa: CASKRTRGEDTQYF
v_call: TRBV2
d_call: TRBD2
j_call: TRBJ2-3
clone_size: many

cdr3_nt: TGCAGCGTTGTCTGGCGGGATTACAATGAGCAGTTCTTC
cdr3_aa: CSVVWRDYNEQFF
v_call: TRBV29-1
d_call: .
j_call: TRBJ2-1
clone_size: many

cdr3_nt: TGCGCCAGCAGTCGGAGCGGGAGCATCGTTAATGAGCAGTTCTTC
cdr3_aa: CASSRSGSIVNEQFF
v_call: TRBV10-1
d_call: TRBD2
j_call: TRBJ2-1
clone_size: .